Below, 7 T cell receptor beta chains from the same sample are listed, as sequenced in a study of blood T cell repertoires in COVID-19. Produced via immunoSEQ multiplex PCR; TCRdb's table is partial and in-frame only. The sample yields approximately 130,000 clones, approximately 77% seen once. Sequenced material: peripheral blood. The receptors stem from an elderly man with acute or convalescent COVID-19.

The rearrangement joins TRBV5-4 to TRBJ1-1; D is perhaps TRBD1 (5 bases). The CDR3 has 13 residues. Trimming pared 4 bases from V and 5 bases from J, leaving 12 bases between. Germline V lookup: CDR1 SGHNT, CDR2 YYREEE (reference sequence). The CDR3 is CASSPGGGTEAFF. The CDR3 bases are TGTGCCAGCAGCCCCGGGGGGGGTACTGAAGCTTTCTTT.

The chain employs TRBV11-2 and TRBJ2-3; 10 bases are shared with TRBD2. V trimming: 3 bases; J trimming: 4 bases; junction bases outside the gene matches: 7. CDR1 SGHAT and CDR2 FQNNGV come from the germline V gene. CDR3 length equals 16 residues. Here the CDR3 reads CASSFLAGARADTQYF. CDR3 nucleotides: TGTGCCAGCAGCTTCCTAGCGGGGGCCCGGGCAGATACGCAGTATTTT.

This clone was seen once. The chain recombines TRBV7-9 with TRBJ1-4; weak D call: TRBD1 (5 bases). There are 14 residues in the CDR3. The germline V and J ends were trimmed by 1 base and 7 bases, with 10 bases remaining between them. The V gene's germline CDR1 is SEHNR and CDR2 FQNEAQ (reference sequence). CDR3 coding DNA: TGTGCCAGCAGCTTAGATTCAGGGCGTGAAAAACTGTTTTTT. Translation gives CASSLDSGREKLFF.

The gene calls are TRBV25-1 and TRBJ2-7; perhaps TRBD2 as D (6 bases). V was pared by 6 bases and J by 4 bases, with 19 bases between. The CDR3 is 15 amino acids. Germline V gene sequence: CDR1 MGHDK, CDR2 SYGVNS. CDR3 loop: CASSPPRGAGYEQYF. CDR3 DNA sequence: TGTGCCAGCAGCCCCCCGCGTGGGGCGGGATACGAGCAGTACTTC.

This clone was observed a single time. The rearrangement uses TRBV7-9 and TRBJ1-1; TRBD1 might be the D (5 bases). V gave up 4 bases and J gave up 6 bases, with 12 bases separating them. Germline V gene lookup returns CDR1 SEHNR and CDR2 FQNEAQ (reference sequence). CDR3 size: 13 residues. CDR3 residues: CASSSGIWAEAFF. As DNA, the CDR3 is TGTGCCAGCAGCTCAGGGATATGGGCTGAAGCTTTCTTT.

The genes are TRBV2 and TRBJ2-3, with 9 bases fitting TRBD1. The length of the CDR3 is 14 residues. Germline trimming cut 7 bases from V and 5 bases from J; bases unmatched to any gene: 7. CDR1 and CDR2 (germline): SNHLY, FYNNEI. The CDR3 reads CASTWTGAGDTQYF. CDR3 nucleotide sequence: TGTGCCAGCACCTGGACAGGGGCGGGAGATACGCAGTATTTT.

Only a few counts were recorded for this clone. The V gene is TRBV27, the J gene TRBJ1-6, with 9 bases fitting TRBD1. Germline V CDR1 and CDR2: MNHEY, SMNVEV (reference sequence). The V segment lost 6 bases and the J segment 9 bases; nucleotides outside the gene matches: 12. The CDR3 is 16 amino acids. The CDR3 bases are TGTGCCAGCAGAACCCCTCTCCGGGACAGGGTTTCACCCCTCCACTTT. Translation gives CASRTPLRDRVSPLHF.